This TCR beta chain was identified in a study of shared clonotypes between healthy human individuals. Several immunoSEQ plates received, in even portions, the genomic DNA of each subset. Original handling: There were no quality scores in the junction-only immunoSEQ sequences, so filtering differed. Produced via immunoSEQ multiplex PCR; TCRdb's table is partial and in-frame only. That table gives V, J and clone size, and the DNA gave D and trimming. The table lists fewer than 1.6 million clones, around 98.5% of them singletons, with around 0.33% in the top ten. Concerning this clone: Its antigen is not identified. This sample includes further DNA sequences coding for the same CDR3.

Study-level findings and limits: Exclusively blood specimens were collected; tissue repertoires likely differ. It was observed that 4% to 6% of naive CD4 clonotypes were shared across a handful of donors.

Germline loops: CDR1 LNHDA, CDR2 SQIVND (reference sequence). The CDR3 loop spans 15 amino acids. The V gene end was trimmed by 3 bases and the J gene end by 0 bases; junction bases not matched to a gene: 0. The rearrangement links TRBV19 to TRBJ2-1, with 9 bases fitting TRBD2. Sequencing was done on a sample of naive CD4+ T cells sorted from blood. The subset was: CD45RA+ positively selected. This TCR came from a man between 25 and 39 years old in good health. CDR3 sequence: CASSISGSSYNEQFF. CDR3 bases: TGTGCCAGTAGTATTAGCGGGAGCTCCTACAATGAGCAGTTCTTC.